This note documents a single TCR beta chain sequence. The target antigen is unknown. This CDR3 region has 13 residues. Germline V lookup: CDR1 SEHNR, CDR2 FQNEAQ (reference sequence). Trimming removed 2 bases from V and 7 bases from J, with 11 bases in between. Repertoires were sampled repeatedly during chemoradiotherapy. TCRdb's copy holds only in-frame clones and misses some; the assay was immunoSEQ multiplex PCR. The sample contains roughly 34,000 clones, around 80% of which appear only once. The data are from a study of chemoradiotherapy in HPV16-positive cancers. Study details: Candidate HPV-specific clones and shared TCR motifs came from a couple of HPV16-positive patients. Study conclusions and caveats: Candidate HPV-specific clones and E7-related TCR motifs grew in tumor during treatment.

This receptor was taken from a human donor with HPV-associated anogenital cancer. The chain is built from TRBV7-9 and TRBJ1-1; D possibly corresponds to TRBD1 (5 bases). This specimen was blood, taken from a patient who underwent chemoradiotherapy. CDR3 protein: CASSLIGGDEAFF. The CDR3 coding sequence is TGTGCCAGCAGCTTAATCGGGGGGGATGAAGCTTTCTTT. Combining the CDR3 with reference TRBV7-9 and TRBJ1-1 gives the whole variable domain DTGVSQNPRHKITKRGQNVTFRCDPISEHNRLYWYRQTLGQGPEFLTYFQNEAQLEKSRLLSDRFSAERPKGSFSTLEIQRTEQGDSAMYLCASSLIGGDEAFFGQGTRLTVV.